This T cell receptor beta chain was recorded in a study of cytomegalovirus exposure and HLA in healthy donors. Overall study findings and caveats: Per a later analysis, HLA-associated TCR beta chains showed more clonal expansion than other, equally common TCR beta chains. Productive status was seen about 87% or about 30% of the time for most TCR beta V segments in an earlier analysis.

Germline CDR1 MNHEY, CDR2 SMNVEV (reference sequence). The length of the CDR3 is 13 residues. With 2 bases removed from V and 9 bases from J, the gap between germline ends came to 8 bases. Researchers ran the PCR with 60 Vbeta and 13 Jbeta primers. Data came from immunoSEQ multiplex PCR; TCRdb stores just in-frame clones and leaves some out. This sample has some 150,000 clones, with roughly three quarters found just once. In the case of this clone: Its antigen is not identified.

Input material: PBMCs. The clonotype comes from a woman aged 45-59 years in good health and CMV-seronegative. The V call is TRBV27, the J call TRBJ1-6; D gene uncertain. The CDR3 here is CASSLVSGSPLHF. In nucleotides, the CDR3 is TGTGCCAGCAGTTTAGTCTCGGGTTCACCCCTCCACTTT.